This T cell receptor (beta chain) was sequenced in a study of T cell responses to AZD1222 COVID-19 vaccine. General study points: Sampling captured repertoires only after the peak T cell response.

Of note for this clone: Antigen specificity is unknown.

This CDR3 is built from 15 residues. The ends were cut back, 2 bases at V and 6 bases at J, with 16 bases in the middle. CDR1 and CDR2 (germline): SGHNT, YYREEE (reference sequence). Clones were sequenced by immunoSEQ multiplex PCR, and TCRdb holds only the in-frame ones, with some missing. Counted here are over 150,000 clones, roughly nine tenths occurring once; the ten biggest clones make up approximately 0.97%. The receptor was derived from an adult who received the AZD1222 COVID-19 vaccine. This chain joins TRBV5-4 and TRBJ2-3, with D perhaps TRBD1 (6 bases). Source: peripheral blood, taken 28 days after the second AZD1222 dose. In DNA form, the CDR3 reads TGTGCCAGCAGCTTCGGGACACCAGTACGGGATACGCAGTATTTT. Protein sequence: CASSFGTPVRDTQYF.